This TCR beta chain came from a study of shared clonotypes between healthy human individuals. Study-level findings and limits: What naive subsets generally showed was a larger estimated richness than memory subsets showed. Generation of non-shared clonotypes was less probable than generation of clonotypes shared by all four donors. Donor scarcity curtailed the genetic and exposure-history diversity represented herein.

To note about this clone: As yet, its antigen is unknown. Other nucleotide sequences in the sample specify the same CDR3.

Produced via immunoSEQ multiplex PCR; TCRdb's table is partial and in-frame only. The repertoire holds some 2,500,000 clones, with approximately 90% as singletons. J was trimmed by 2 bases and V by 3 bases; bases with no gene match: 3. Per germline, CDR1 SGHTA and CDR2 FQGTGA. The CDR3 is made up of 14 amino acids. The chain uses TRBV7-3 and TRBJ2-7, with 8 bases aligning to TRBD1. Sample: naive CD4+ T cells from PBMCs. Subset given: CD45RA+ positively selected. This clonotype originated in a man in his late teens or twenties in good health. Some clones in this sample may be carry-over from other donors' samples. Here the CDR3 reads CASSFDRGPYEQYF. The CDR3 coding sequence is TGTGCCAGCAGCTTCGACAGGGGACCCTACGAGCAGTACTTC.